The sequence of this TCR beta chain was determined in a study of T cell changes during pregnancy in multiple sclerosis. This table comes from immunoSEQ multiplex PCR, and its TCRdb copy is limited to in-frame clones, with some not included. The data hold approximately 47,000 clones, with around 90% observed a single time. A remark on this clone: Other DNA sequences of this sample code for an identical CDR3.

Germline CDR1 SGHRS, CDR2 YFSETQ. The germline V and J ends were trimmed by 2 bases and 4 bases, with 6 bases remaining between them. This CDR3 has 12 amino acids. Here the sequenced sample was peripheral blood, taken in the first trimester of pregnancy. V and J are TRBV5-1 and TRBJ2-5; D gene unclear. The source of this sequence is a female donor with multiple sclerosis, enrolled in a pregnancy study. The CDR3 spells CASSFPGETQYF. As DNA, the CDR3 is TGCGCCAGCAGCTTCCCAGGAGAGACCCAGTACTTC.